This record covers a single TCR beta chain. It lacks a known antigen. Base qualities are missing; no much larger clone stands one base away. The data originate from a study of brain T cells in children with intractable seizures (dated by TCRdb to about 2021). With regard to the full study: Resected brain tissue from more than 40 pediatric epilepsy surgery cases was first screened for immune gene transcripts using a NanoString immunology panel. Among the roughly 12 selected surgery cases, eight also had pre-surgery blood sequenced, leaving four with brain tissue only.

Read against the paper, the sample's time point label means: resected brain tissue, or blood drawn just prior to surgery. The surgery cases with the highest brain T cell transcript signatures were chosen for TCR beta chain sequencing of brain tissue, and also of blood when blood was available. Prior to surgery, the patients had been treated with at least one anti-epileptic drug. The TCR-sequenced patients were children whose drug-resistant epilepsy was caused by tuberous sclerosis complex, focal cortical dysplasia, Rasmussen encephalitis or hemimegalencephaly. Blood samples were drawn just before the epilepsy surgery. The Monarch genomic DNA purification kit was used to extract bulk genomic DNA from unsorted brain tissue and whole blood. The CDR3 starts with the cysteine, ends with the phenylalanine, and has 14 residues. Only the CDR3 DNA is retained, 42 bases long and in frame from the first base. V gives up 3 bases and J gives up 2 bases, and the segment between their germline ends measures 14 bases. The germline V gene (reference sequence) yields DFQATT for CDR1 and SNEGSKA for CDR2.

Summary of the overall study and its limitations: Sequencing depth differed between pre- and post-surgery blood, so clones missing from the pre-surgery sample may reflect undersampling. Viral specificity was inferred only from CDR3 sequence similarity, and patients' HCMV serostatus was unknown.

TCR beta chain sequences were generated from genomic DNA using the immunoSEQ assay. In the source study's methods: CDR3 sequences that did not begin with the conserved framework cysteine at position 104 were removed manually. To get clonality, the normalized Shannon's Diversity Index was subtracted from one, giving values from 0 (maximal diversity) to 1 (oligoclonal). Chi-squared comparison-of-proportions tests assessed whether the same CDR3 differed in frequency between samples, such as brain versus blood. Public clonotypes were found through immuneACCESS searches, while the VDJdb browser was used to judge similarity to known antiviral clonotypes. The table was pulled from immuneACCESS by TCRdb, which kept in-frame rearrangements only. Such tables lose some clones; where checked, under half of the loss comes from unresolved V genes, and the rest has no known cause. That table gives V, J and clone size, and the DNA gave D and trimming. Counted in this sample were just under 65,000 clones; about 96% of them appeared once. Together, the top ten hold 0.38% of the sample.

The sequencing here drew on peripheral blood, taken at surgery. This receptor was obtained from a boy in the first two years of life with focal cortical dysplasia and intractable seizures. This sequence uses TRBV20-1 and TRBJ2-7; the D gene is perhaps TRBD1 or TRBD2, each of them matching over 6 bases. CDR3 sequence: CSASWGAFAYEQYF. The sequenced DNA: TGCAGTGCTAGTTGGGGGGCCTTCGCCTACGAGCAGTACTTC.